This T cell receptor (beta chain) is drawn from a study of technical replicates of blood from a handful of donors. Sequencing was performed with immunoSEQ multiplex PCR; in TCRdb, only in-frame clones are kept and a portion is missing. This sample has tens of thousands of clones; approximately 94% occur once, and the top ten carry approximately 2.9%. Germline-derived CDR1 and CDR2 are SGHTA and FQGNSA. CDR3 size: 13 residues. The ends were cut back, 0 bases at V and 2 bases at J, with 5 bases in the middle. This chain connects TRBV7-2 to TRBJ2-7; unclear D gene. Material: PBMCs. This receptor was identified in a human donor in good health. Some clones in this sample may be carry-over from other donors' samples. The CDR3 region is CASSLAEAYEQYF. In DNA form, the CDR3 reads TGTGCCAGCAGCTTAGCTGAGGCCTACGAGCAGTACTTC.